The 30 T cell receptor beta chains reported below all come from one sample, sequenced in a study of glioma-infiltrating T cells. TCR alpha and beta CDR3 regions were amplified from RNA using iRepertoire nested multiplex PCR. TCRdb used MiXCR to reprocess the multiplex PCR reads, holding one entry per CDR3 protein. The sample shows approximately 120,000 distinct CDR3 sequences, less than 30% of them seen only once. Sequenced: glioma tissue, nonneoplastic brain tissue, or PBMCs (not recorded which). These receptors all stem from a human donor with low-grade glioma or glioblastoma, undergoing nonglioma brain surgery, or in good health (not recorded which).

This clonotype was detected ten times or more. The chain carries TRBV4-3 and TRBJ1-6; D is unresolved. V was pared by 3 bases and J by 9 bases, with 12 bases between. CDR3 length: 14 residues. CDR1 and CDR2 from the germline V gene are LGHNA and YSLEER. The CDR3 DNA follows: TGCGCCAGCAGCCATTACGGCCCTTTTTCACCCCTCCACTTT. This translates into CASSHYGPFSPLHF.

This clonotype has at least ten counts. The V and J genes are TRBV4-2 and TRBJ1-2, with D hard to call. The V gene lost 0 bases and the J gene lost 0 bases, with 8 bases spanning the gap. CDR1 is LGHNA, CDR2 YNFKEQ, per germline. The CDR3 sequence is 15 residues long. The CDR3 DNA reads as TGTGCCAGCAGCCAAGAGCGGACGGCTAACTATGGCTACACCTTC. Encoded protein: CASSQERTANYGYTF.

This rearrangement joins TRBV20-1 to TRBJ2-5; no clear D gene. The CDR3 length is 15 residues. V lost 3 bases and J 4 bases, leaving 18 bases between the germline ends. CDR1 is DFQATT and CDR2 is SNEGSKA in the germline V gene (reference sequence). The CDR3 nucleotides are TGCAGTGCTAGCAACCCGCAGGTGGCTGGAGAGACCCAGTACTTC. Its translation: CSASNPQVAGETQYF.

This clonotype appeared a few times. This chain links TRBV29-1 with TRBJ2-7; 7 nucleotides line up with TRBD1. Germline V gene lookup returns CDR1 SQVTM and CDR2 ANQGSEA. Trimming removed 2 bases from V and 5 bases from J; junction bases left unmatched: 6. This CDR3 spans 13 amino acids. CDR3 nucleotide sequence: TGCAGCGTTGAACCAGGGGGTCAGGACGAGCAGTACTTC. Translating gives CSVEPGGQDEQYF.

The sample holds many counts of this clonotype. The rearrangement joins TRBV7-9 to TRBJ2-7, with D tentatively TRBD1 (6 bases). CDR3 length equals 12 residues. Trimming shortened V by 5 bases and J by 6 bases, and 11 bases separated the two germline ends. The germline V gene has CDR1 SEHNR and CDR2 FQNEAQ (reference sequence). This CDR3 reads CASSRRDTEQYF. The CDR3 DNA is TGTGCCAGCAGCCGAAGGGACACCGAGCAGTACTTC.

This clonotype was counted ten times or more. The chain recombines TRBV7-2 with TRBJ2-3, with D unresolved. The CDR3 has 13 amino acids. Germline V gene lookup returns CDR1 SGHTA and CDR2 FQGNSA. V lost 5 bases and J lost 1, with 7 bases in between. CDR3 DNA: TGTGCCAGCAGCCCAGCCCGCACAGATACGCAGTATTTT. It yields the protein CASSPARTDTQYF.

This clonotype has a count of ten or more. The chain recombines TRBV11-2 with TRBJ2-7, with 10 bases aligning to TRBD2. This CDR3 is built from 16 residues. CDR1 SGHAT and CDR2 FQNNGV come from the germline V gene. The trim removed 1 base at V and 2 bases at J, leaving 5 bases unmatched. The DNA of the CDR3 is TGTGCCAGCAGCTTAGCCCAAACTAGCGGGGCCTACGAGCAGTACTTC. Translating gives CASSLAQTSGAYEQYF.

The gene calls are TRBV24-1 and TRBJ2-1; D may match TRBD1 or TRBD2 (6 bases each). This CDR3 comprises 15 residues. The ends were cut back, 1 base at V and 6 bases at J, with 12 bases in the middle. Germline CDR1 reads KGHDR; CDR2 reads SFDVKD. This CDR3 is CATSDFPGARNEQFF. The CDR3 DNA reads TGTGCCACCAGTGATTTTCCGGGGGCGCGCAATGAGCAGTTCTTC.

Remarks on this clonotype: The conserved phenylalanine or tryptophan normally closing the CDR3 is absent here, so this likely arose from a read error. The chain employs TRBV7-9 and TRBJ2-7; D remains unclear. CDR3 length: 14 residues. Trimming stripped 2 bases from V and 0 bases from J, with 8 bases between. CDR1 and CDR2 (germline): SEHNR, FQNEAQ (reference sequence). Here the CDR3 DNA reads TGTGCCAGCAGCTTAACGGGTAGCTCCTACGAGCAGTACCTC. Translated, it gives CASSLTGSSYEQYL.

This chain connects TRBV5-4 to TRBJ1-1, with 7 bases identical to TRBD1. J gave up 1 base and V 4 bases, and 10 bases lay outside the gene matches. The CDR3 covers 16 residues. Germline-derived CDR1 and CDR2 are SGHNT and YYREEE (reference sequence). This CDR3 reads CASSLQGGVTNTEAFF. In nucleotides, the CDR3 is TGTGCCAGCAGCCTGCAAGGGGGCGTAACGAACACTGAAGCTTTCTTT.

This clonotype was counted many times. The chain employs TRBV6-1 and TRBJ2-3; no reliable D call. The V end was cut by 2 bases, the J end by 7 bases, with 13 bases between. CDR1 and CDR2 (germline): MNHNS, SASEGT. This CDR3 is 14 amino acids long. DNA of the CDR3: TGTGCCAGCAGTGAAAGTTCACCACCATATACGCAGTATTTT. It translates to CASSESSPPYTQYF.

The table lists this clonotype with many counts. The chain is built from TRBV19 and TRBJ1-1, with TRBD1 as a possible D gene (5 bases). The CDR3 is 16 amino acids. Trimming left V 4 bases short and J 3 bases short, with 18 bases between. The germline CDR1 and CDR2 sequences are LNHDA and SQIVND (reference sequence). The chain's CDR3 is CASSRYIGTVDTEAFF. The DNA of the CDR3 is TGTGCCAGTAGTAGATACATAGGGACCGTCGACACTGAAGCTTTCTTT.

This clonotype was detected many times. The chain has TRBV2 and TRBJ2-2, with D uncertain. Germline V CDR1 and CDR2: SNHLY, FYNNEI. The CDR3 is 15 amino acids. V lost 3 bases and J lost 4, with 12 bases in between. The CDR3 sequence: CASSEWSVLTGELFF. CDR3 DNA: TGTGCCAGCAGTGAGTGGTCAGTACTCACCGGGGAGCTGTTTTTT.

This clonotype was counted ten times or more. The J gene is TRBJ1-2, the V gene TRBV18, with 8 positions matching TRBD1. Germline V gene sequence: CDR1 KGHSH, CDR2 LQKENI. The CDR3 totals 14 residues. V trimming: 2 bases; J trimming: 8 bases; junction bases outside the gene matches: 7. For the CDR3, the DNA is TGTGCCAGCTCACCAGAAACCAGGGGGCAGGGCTACACCTTC. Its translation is CASSPETRGQGYTF.

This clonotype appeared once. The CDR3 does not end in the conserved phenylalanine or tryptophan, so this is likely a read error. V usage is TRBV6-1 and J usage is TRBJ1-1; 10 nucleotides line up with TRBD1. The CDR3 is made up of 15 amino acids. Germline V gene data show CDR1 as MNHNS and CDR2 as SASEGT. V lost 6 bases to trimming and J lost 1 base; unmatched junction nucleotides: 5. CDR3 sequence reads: CASRGTGAQNTEAFL. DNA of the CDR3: TGTGCCAGCAGGGGGACAGGGGCGCAGAACACTGAAGCTTTCCTT.

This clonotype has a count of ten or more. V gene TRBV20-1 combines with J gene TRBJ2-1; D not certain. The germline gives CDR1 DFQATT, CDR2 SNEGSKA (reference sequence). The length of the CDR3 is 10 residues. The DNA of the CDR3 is TGCAGCCCCCGCTACAATGAGCAGTTCTTC. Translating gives CSPRYNEQFF.

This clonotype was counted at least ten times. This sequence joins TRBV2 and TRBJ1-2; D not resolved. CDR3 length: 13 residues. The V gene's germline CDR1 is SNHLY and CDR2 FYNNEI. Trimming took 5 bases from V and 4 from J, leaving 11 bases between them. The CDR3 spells CASSSRAGYGYTF. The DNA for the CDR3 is TGTGCCAGCAGTTCCCGAGCCGGCTATGGCTACACCTTC.

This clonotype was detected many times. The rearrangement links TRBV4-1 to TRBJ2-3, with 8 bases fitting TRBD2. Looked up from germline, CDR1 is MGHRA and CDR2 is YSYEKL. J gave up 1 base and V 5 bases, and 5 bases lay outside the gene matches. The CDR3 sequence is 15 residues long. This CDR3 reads CASSKPRGGTDTQYF. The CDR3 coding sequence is TGCGCCAGCAGCAAACCGCGGGGGGGCACAGATACGCAGTATTTT.

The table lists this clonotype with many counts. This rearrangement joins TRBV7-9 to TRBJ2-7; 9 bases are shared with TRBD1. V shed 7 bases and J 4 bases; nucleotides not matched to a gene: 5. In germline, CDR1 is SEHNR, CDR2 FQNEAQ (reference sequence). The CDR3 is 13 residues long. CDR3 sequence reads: CASMTGGAYEQYF. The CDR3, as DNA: TGTGCCAGCATGACAGGGGGAGCGTACGAGCAGTACTTC.

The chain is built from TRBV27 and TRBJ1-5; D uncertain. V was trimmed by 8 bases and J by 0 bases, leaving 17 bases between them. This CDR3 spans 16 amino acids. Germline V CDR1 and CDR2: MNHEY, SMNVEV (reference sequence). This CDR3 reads CASAPEWTASNQPQHF. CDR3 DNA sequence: TGTGCCAGCGCCCCTGAATGGACGGCTAGCAATCAGCCCCAGCATTTT.

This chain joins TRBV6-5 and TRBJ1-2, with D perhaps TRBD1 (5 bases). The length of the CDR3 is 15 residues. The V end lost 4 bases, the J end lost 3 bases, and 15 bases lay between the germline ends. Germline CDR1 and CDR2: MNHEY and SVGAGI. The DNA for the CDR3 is TGTGCCAGCAGTTTTCGGGACCCATTCGACTATGGCTACACCTTC. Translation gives CASSFRDPFDYGYTF.

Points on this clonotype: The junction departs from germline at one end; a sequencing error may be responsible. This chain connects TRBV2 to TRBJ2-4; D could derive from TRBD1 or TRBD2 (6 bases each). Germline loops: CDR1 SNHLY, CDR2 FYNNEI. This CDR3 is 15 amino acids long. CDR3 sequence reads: CVSSDRGLAKNIQYF. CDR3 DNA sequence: TGTGTCAGCAGTGACCGGGGGCTGGCCAAAAACATTCAGTACTTC.

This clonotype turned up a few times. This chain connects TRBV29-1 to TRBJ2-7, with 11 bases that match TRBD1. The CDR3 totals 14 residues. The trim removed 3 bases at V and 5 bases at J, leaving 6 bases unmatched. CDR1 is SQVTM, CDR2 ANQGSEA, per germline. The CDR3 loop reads CSVELDRGPNEQYF. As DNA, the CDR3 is TGCAGCGTTGAGCTGGACAGGGGGCCCAACGAGCAGTACTTC.

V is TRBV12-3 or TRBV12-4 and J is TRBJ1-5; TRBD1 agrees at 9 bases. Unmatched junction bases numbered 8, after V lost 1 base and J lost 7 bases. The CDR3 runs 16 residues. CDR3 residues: CASSLGTGVTGQPQHF. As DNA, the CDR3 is TGTGCCAGCAGTTTAGGGACAGGGGTAACGGGACAGCCCCAGCATTTT.

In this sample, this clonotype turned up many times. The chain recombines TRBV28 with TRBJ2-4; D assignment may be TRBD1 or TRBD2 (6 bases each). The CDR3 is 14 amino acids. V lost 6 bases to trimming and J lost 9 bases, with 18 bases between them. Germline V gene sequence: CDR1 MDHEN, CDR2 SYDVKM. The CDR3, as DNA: TGTGCCAGCAGCCCCGTGGGGGGCGCGACCATTCAGTACTTC. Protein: CASSPVGGATIQYF. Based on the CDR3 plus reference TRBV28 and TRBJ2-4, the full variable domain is DVKVTQSSRYLVKRTGEKVFLECVQDMDHENMFWYRQDPGLGLRLIYFSYDVKMKEKGDIPEGYSVSREKKERFSLILESASTNQTSMYLCASSPVGGATIQYFGAGTRLSVL.

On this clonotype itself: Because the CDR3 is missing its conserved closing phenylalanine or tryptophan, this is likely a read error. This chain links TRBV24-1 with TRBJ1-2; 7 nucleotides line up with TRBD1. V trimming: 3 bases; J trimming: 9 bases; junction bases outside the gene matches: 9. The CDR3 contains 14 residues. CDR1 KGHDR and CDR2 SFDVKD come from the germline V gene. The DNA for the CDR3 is TGTGCCACCAGTGATGATGACAGGGCGATTAGCTACACCCTC. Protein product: CATSDDDRAISYTL.

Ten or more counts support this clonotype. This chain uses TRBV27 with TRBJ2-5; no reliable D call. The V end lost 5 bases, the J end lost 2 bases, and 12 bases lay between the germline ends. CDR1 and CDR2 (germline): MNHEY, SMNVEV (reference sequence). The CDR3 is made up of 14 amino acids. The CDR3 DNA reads TGTGCCAGCAGTCCCGCTAATGTACAAGAGACCCAGTACTTC. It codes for CASSPANVQETQYF.

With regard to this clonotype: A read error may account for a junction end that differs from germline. The CDR3 DNA sequence: TGTGCCTGCAGCCAAGACCCTGGCGGCTATGGCTACACCTTC. This sequence encodes CACSQDPGGYGYTF. This chain connects TRBV12-3 or TRBV12-4 to TRBJ1-2; D remains unclear. The CDR3 spans 14 residues.

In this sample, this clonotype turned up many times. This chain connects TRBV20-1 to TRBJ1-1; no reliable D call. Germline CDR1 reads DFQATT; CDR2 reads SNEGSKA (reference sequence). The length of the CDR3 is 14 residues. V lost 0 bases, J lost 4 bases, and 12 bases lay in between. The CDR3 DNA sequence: TGCAGTGCTAGAGATCTAGCGCGGGGCACTGAAGCTTTCTTT. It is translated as CSARDLARGTEAFF.

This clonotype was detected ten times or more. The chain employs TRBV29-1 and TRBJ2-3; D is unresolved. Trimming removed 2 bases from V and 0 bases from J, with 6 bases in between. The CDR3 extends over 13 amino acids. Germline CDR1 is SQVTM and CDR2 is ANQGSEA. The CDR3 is CSVESPSTDTQYF. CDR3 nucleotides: TGCAGCGTTGAATCACCTAGCACAGATACGCAGTATTTT.